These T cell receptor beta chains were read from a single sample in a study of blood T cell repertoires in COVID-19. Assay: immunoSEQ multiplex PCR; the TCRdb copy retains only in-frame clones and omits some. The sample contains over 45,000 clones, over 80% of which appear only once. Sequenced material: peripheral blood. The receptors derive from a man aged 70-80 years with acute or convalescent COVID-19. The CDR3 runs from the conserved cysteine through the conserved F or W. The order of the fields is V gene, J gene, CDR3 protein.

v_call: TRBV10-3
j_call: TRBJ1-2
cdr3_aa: CAIYGPGTGGAVINYGYTF

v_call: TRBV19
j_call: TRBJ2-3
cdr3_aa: CASSTRQGITQYF

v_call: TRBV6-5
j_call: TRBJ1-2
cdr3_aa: CASSSLTGRGYTF

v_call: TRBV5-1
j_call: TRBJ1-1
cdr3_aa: CASSFGSLTGTEAFF

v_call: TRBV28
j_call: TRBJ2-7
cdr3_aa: CASTFGGRTYEQYF

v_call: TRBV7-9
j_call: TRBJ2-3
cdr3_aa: CASSWAGEDTQYF

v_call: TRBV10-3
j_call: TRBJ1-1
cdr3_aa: CAISNDRNTEAFF

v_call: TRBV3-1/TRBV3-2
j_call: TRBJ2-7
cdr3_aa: CASSPHGQGYEQYF

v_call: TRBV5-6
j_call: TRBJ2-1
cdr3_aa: CASSLRGNHYNEQFF

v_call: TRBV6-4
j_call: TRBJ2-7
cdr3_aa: CASSETGESYEQYF

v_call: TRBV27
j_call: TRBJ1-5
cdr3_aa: CASSHQGNQPQHF

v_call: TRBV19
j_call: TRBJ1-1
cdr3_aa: CASSANRGSRAFF

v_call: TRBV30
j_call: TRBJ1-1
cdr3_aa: CAWSAGNRNTEAFF

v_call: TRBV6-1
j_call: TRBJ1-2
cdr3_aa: CASSETGYYGYTF

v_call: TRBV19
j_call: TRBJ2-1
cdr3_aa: CASSRDRTSEQFF

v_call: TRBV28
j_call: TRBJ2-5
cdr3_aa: CASSPLAGGFQETQYF

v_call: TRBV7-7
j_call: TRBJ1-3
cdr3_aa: CASSKGVDSGNTIYF

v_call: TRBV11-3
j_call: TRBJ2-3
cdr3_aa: CASSLDLGGTTDTQYF

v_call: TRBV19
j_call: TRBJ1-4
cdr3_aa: CASSWGQGQEKLFF

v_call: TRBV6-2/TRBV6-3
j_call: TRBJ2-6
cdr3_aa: CASSYSAGTGFSGANVLTF

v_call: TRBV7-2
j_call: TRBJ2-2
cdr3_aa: CASSLSSGVGGELFF

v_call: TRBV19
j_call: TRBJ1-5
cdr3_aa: CASSPTGVGNQPQHF

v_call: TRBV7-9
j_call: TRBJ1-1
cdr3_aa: CASTVQANTEAFF

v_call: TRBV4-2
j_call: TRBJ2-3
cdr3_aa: CASSHTAGETTDTQYF

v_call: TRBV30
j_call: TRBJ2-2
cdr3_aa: CAWSVRGTTNRELFF

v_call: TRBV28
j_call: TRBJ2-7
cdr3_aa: CASSSLIAGAAPSEQYF

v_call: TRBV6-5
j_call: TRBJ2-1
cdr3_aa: CASSIPLAGVDEQFF

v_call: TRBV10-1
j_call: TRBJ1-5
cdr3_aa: CASVRGGLRNQPQHF

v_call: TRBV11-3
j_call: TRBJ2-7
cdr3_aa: CASSKGGLAGHEQYF

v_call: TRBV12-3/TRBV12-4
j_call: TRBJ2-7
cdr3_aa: CASSWGQEDEQYF

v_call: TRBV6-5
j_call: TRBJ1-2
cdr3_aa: CASRAYRDLYGYTF

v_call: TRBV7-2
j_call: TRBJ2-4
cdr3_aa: CASSLNGAGPSGKQNIQYF

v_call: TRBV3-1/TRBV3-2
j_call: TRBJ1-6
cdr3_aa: CASSQEWGQHNSPLHF

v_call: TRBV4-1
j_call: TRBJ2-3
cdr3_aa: CASSQVGTSGREDTQYF

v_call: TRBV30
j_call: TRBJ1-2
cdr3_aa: CAWGEDGYTF

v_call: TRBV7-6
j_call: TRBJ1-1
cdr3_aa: CASSPLVGGGAEAFF

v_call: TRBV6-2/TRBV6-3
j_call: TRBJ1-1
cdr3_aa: CASSLRQGNTEAFF

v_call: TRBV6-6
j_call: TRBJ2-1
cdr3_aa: CASSYRGEQFF

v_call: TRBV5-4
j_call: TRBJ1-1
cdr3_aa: CASSLAQAGGLFRAEAFF

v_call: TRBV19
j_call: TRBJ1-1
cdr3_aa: CASSLRGPSGKAFF

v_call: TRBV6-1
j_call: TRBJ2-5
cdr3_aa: CASSDRGLAVRETQYF

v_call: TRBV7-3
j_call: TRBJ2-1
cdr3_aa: CASSHSLSSYNEQFF

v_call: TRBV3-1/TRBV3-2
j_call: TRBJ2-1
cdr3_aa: CASSQVVRDTNSNEQFF

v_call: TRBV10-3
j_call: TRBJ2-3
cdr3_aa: CAIKNGGDTDTQYF

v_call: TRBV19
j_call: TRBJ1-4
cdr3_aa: CASSIFQGAREKLFF

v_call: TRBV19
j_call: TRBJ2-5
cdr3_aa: CASSIAQGSQETQYF

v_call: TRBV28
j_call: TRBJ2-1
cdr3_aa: CASTNGLAYNEQFF

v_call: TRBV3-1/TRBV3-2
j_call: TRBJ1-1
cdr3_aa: CASKAKDRWNTEAFF

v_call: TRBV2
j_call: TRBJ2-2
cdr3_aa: CASMRGGITGELFF

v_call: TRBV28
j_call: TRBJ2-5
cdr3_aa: CASSLSETQYF

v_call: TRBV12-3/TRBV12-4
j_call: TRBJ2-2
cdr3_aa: CASSYSTGELFF

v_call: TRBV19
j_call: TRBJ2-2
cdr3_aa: CASRGERDTGELFF

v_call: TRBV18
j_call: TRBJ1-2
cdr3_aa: CASSPLQDPPGYTF

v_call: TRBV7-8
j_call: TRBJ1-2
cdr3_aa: CASSLALVQGEGGYTF

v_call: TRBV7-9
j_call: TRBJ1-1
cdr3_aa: CASRPGAGNTEAFF

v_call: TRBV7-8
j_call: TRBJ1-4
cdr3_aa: CASSWGGHSTNEKLFF

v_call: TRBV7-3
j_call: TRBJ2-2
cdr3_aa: CASSKPPGRNTGELFF

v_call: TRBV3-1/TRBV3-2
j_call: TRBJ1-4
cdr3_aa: CASSRQAGLEKLFF

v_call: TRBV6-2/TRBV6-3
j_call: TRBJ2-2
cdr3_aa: CASSPLRGGESTGELFF

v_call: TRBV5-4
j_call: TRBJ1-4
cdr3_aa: CASSFYRDRDEKLFF